This TCR beta chain was recorded in a study of cytomegalovirus exposure and HLA in healthy donors. The wider study: A preliminary data release comprised 80 million to 95 million unique TCRs obtained from HLA-typed donors. Broader study findings: TCR beta V- and J-gene trimming was later associated with a missense DCLRE1C variant. CMV serostatus alone was available as immune exposure information.

Use of 60 Vbeta and 13 Jbeta primers characterized the PCR. The data were produced by immunoSEQ multiplex PCR, yet TCRdb's version contains in-frame clones alone and is incomplete. The data hold roughly 230,000 clones, with approximately 84% observed a single time. Concerning this clone itself: The antigen is undetermined.

Looked up from germline, CDR1 is LNHDA and CDR2 is SQIVND (reference sequence). V shed 5 bases and J 10 bases; nucleotides not matched to a gene: 9. This CDR3 comprises 13 residues. V gene TRBV19 combines with J gene TRBJ1-1, with 8 bases aligning to TRBD1. Material: PBMCs. This sequence was found in a girl aged 2-15 years in good health and CMV-seronegative. CDR3 coding DNA: TGTGCCAGTAGTGCGACAGGGGATAGTGGAGCTTTCTTT. Its translation: CASSATGDSGAFF.